This entry lists 14 T cell receptor beta chains sequenced from one sample in a study of shared clonotypes between healthy human individuals. Sequencing used immunoSEQ multiplex PCR; TCRdb keeps in-frame clones, though not all of them. The repertoire holds around 500,000 clones, with 70% to 80% as singletons. Sequencing was carried out using PBMCs. The origin of the receptors is a woman in her forties in good health. Some clones in this sample may be carry-over from other donors' samples.

The chain employs TRBV19 and TRBJ1-2; weak D call: TRBD1 (5 bases). Germline CDR1 and CDR2: LNHDA and SQIVND (reference sequence). The CDR3 has 13 amino acids. With 3 bases removed from V and 6 bases from J, the gap between germline ends came to 11 bases. CDR3 region: CASSIGQGDGYTF. CDR3 coding DNA: TGTGCCAGTAGTATTGGGCAGGGTGATGGCTACACCTTC. The variable domain in full, with the rest retrieved from reference TRBV19 and TRBJ1-2, is DGGITQSPKYLFRKEGQNVTLSCEQNLNHDAMYWYRQDPGQGLRLIYYSQIVNDFQKGDIAEGYSVSREKKESFPLTVTSAQKNPTAFYLCASSIGQGDGYTFGSGTRLTVV.

This rearrangement joins TRBV27 to TRBJ2-5; D gene ambiguous. From germline, CDR1 is MNHEY and CDR2 SMNVEV (reference sequence). The CDR3 is 13 residues long. V was trimmed by 3 bases and J by 5 bases, leaving 10 bases between them. CDR3 coding DNA: TGTGCCAGCAGTTTTAAGGCCGGTGAGACCCAGTACTTC. Its protein product is CASSFKAGETQYF.

V usage is TRBV7-8 and J usage is TRBJ2-3; TRBD2 is a possible D gene (6 bases). CDR1 SGHVS and CDR2 FQNEAQ come from the germline V gene. The germline V and J ends were trimmed by 0 bases and 5 bases, with 15 bases remaining between them. The CDR3 is 16 residues long. CDR3 nucleotide sequence: TGTGCCAGCAGCTTAGCTCCGCGGGGACGGAAAGATACGCAGTATTTT. Encoded protein: CASSLAPRGRKDTQYF.

The chain employs TRBV7-2 and TRBJ2-5; 7 nucleotides line up with TRBD1. The CDR3 sequence is 15 residues long. The germline V gene has CDR1 SGHTA and CDR2 FQGNSA. V gave up 1 base and J gave up 2 bases; unmatched junction bases: 4. Here the CDR3 DNA reads TGTGCCAGCAGCTTAGGGGTGGACAGGCAAGAGACCCAGTACTTC. This codes for CASSLGVDRQETQYF.

This clone was counted only a few times. The V call is TRBV19, the J call TRBJ2-7; no reliable D call. This CDR3 is built from 12 residues. With 5 bases removed from V and 2 bases from J, the gap between germline ends came to 7 bases. The germline V gene encodes CDR1 LNHDA and CDR2 SQIVND (reference sequence). The CDR3 protein is CASSDAAYEQYF. The DNA of the CDR3 is TGTGCCAGTAGTGACGCCGCCTACGAGCAGTACTTC. Drawing the rest from reference TRBV19 and TRBJ2-7, the complete variable domain is DGGITQSPKYLFRKEGQNVTLSCEQNLNHDAMYWYRQDPGQGLRLIYYSQIVNDFQKGDIAEGYSVSREKKESFPLTVTSAQKNPTAFYLCASSDAAYEQYFGPGTRLTVT.

As to this clone: The same CDR3 is also encoded by other DNA sequences in this sample. V is TRBV19 and J is TRBJ1-1; tentatively, D is TRBD1 (5 bases). The CDR3 covers 14 residues. Germline-derived CDR1 and CDR2 are LNHDA and SQIVND (reference sequence). Between the trimmed V and J ends, which lost 3 bases and 1 base, there was a span of 9 bases. CDR3 region: CASSIPGGNTEAFF. The CDR3 DNA follows: TGTGCCAGTAGTATTCCGGGGGGGAACACTGAAGCTTTCTTT.

The rearrangement uses TRBV18 and TRBJ1-4; the match to TRBD1 covers 10 bases. Germline values: CDR1 KGHSH, CDR2 LQKENI. The CDR3 extends over 19 amino acids. Trimming cost V 6 bases and J 4 bases; bases outside gene matches: 17. The CDR3 sequence: CASSPVLPPWDRGNEKLFF. The CDR3 DNA reads TGTGCCAGCTCCCCAGTCCTACCCCCATGGGACAGGGGTAATGAAAAACTGTTTTTT.

This CDR3 reads CAWAARDRGYQPQHF. The CDR3 DNA reads as TGTGCCTGGGCTGCCCGGGACCGAGGTTATCAGCCCCAGCATTTT. The chain joins TRBV30 to TRBJ1-5, with D maybe TRBD1 (5 bases). The CDR3 contains 15 residues. Trimming cost V 5 bases and J 5 bases, with 19 bases left between them. CDR1 is GTSNPN, CDR2 SVGIG, per germline (reference sequence).

The gene calls are TRBV28 and TRBJ2-7; 9 bases fit TRBD2. In germline, CDR1 is MDHEN, CDR2 SYDVKM. The CDR3 is made up of 15 amino acids. J gave up 5 bases and V 5 bases, and 10 bases lay outside the gene matches. The CDR3, as DNA: TGTGCCAGCAGTCCCGGGACTAGCAGGAGGCACGAGCAGTACTTC. This sequence encodes CASSPGTSRRHEQYF.

A single count supports this clone. This chain links TRBV7-2 with TRBJ2-7, with 9 bases identical to TRBD2. With V trimmed by 1 base and J by 4 bases, 5 bases remained unmatched. Germline V gives CDR1 SGHTA, CDR2 FQGNSA. The CDR3 has 15 residues. The CDR3 region is CASSLVQAGGYEQYF. CDR3 nucleotide sequence: TGTGCCAGCAGCTTAGTTCAAGCGGGAGGTTACGAGCAGTACTTC.

The chain couples TRBV28 to TRBJ1-3, with TRBD1 as a possible D gene (6 bases). CDR1 and CDR2 (germline): MDHEN, SYDVKM. This CDR3 contains 16 residues. Trimming took 6 bases from V and 5 from J, leaving 20 bases between them. CDR3 DNA: TGTGCCAGCAGCTCACCCCCGGGAGGGGGTAGAAACACCATATATTTT. Its translation is CASSSPPGGGRNTIYF.

CDR3 amino acids: CASNSRPEGQGDIQYF. The DNA of the CDR3 is TGTGCCAGCAATTCCCGACCGGAAGGACAGGGTGACATTCAGTACTTC. The chain joins TRBV21-1 to TRBJ2-4; the table names TRBD1, a call not compared with the DNA. TRBV21-1 is annotated as a pseudogene. CDR3 length: 16 residues.

This clone was seen a few times. V and J are TRBV4-2 and TRBJ2-3; perhaps TRBD2 as D (6 bases). Germline V gives CDR1 LGHNA, CDR2 YNFKEQ. Trimming removed 0 bases from V and 2 bases from J, with 18 bases in between. The CDR3 is 18 amino acids. As DNA, the CDR3 is TGTGCCAGCAGCCAAGACCTCCCTACAGCGGGCCTCACAGATACGCAGTATTTT. This translates into CASSQDLPTAGLTDTQYF.

The chain joins TRBV19 to TRBJ1-2; the D gene is possibly TRBD1 (5 bases). This CDR3 region has 17 residues. V was shortened by 1 base and J by 4 bases, with 19 bases between the two germline ends. Germline CDR1 reads LNHDA; CDR2 reads SQIVND (reference sequence). The CDR3 loop is CASSIVGAGIPLYGYTF. CDR3 nucleotide sequence: TGTGCCAGTAGTATAGTCGGGGCAGGGATCCCTCTCTATGGCTACACCTTC.